Listed below are T cell receptor beta chains from one sample, sequenced in a study of cytomegalovirus exposure and HLA in healthy donors. Only in-frame clones appear in the TCRdb table, and some are missing; sequencing was by immunoSEQ multiplex PCR. Among about 88,000 clones listed, 85% to 90% were seen once. The sample comprised PBMCs. These receptors were taken from a man younger than 30 in good health and CMV-seronegative. The CDR3 runs from the conserved cysteine through the conserved F or W. The D gene is left open where the match is weak. Only some rows state a clone size, as once, few, many or a class for expanded clones.

TRBJ2-1 | . | few | 12 | TRBV7-9 | CASSLGHNEQFF | TGTGCCAGCAGCTTAGGGCACAATGAGCAGTTCTTC
TRBJ1-4 | . | . | 14 | TRBV6-5 | CASSYTGFNEKLFF | TGTGCCAGCAGTTATACAGGGTTTAATGAAAAACTGTTTTTT
TRBJ2-7 | . | . | 14 | TRBV15 | CATSRGGSQGEQYF | TGTGCCACCAGCAGAGGGGGCTCTCAGGGCGAGCAGTACTTC
TRBJ2-7 | TRBD2 | once | 14 | TRBV4-3 | CASSHLAGSYEQYF | TGCGCCAGCAGCCACTTAGCGGGATCGTACGAGCAGTACTTC
TRBJ2-1 | . | . | 14 | TRBV5-1 | CASSLTGSDNEQFF | TGCGCCAGCAGCTTGACGGGATCCGACAATGAGCAGTTCTTC
TRBJ2-7 | TRBD2 | . | 16 | TRBV15 | CATSRGRGDNPYEQYF | TGTGCCACCAGCAGAGGGCGGGGGGACAATCCCTACGAGCAGTACTTC
TRBJ1-1 | . | once | 16 | TRBV5-1 | CASSLGPTGRGTEAFF | TGCGCCAGCAGCTTGGGGCCGACAGGCCGAGGGACTGAAGCTTTCTTT
TRBJ1-6 | . | . | 15 | TRBV27 | CASSFRQTRHSPLHF | TGTGCCAGCAGTTTCAGGCAGACACGACATTCACCCCTCCACTTT
TRBJ2-2 | TRBD2 | . | 16 | TRBV7-6 | CASSLVVSGATGELFF | TGTGCCAGCAGCTTAGTGGTTAGCGGGGCTACCGGGGAGCTGTTTTTT
TRBJ1-5 | . | . | 14 | TRBV5-6 | CASSRPGRNQPQHF | TGTGCCAGCAGCCGGCCCGGGAGAAATCAGCCCCAGCATTTT
TRBJ2-5 | TRBD1 | . | 14 | TRBV6-1 | CASSRTGGQETQYF | TGTGCCAGCAGTCGAACAGGGGGACAAGAGACCCAGTACTTC
TRBJ2-1 | . | . | 15 | TRBV29-1 | CSAPTHGTTNNEQFF | TGCAGCGCCCCGACCCACGGGACAACCAACAATGAGCAGTTCTTC
TRBJ2-7 | TRBD2 | once | 12 | TRBV28 | CASIGTSPLQYF | TGTGCCAGCATCGGGACTAGCCCTCTGCAGTACTTC
TRBJ2-7 | . | . | 14 | TRBV7-2 | CASSLYRGAYEQYF | TGTGCCAGCAGCTTATACCGGGGAGCCTACGAGCAGTACTTC
TRBJ2-3 | TRBD2 | . | 17 | TRBV7-9 | CASSLKRLAGAPDTQYF | TGTGCCAGCAGCTTAAAACGACTAGCGGGCGCCCCAGATACGCAGTATTTT
TRBJ2-1 | TRBD1 | . | 16 | TRBV7-3 | CASSLTTGTGGVEQFF | TGTGCCAGCAGCTTAACGACCGGGACAGGGGGCGTCGAGCAGTTCTTC
TRBJ2-7 | . | . | 13 | TRBV19 | CASSIQGSYEQYF | TGTGCCAGTAGTATTCAGGGGTCCTACGAGCAGTACTTC
TRBJ1-5 | TRBD1 | . | 15 | TRBV4-2 | CASRKDRGSNQPQHF | TGTGCCAGCAGAAAGGACAGGGGAAGCAATCAGCCCCAGCATTTT
TRBJ1-5 | TRBD1 | few | 15 | TRBV2 | CASSGTGARNQPQHF | TGTGCCAGCAGTGGGACAGGGGCCCGCAATCAGCCCCAGCATTTT
TRBJ1-2 | . | once | 13 | TRBV5-1 | CASSLVQGDGYTF | TGCGCCAGCAGCCTTGTTCAGGGTGATGGCTACACCTTC
TRBJ2-5 | TRBD2 | once | 16 | TRBV4-2 | CASSQAGAGGGETQYF | TGTGCCAGCAGCCAAGCTGGAGCGGGAGGAGGCGAGACCCAGTACTTC
TRBJ2-1 | TRBD1 | . | 15 | TRBV27 | CASSVDRGPDNEQFF | TGTGCCAGCTCGGTGGACAGGGGTCCTGACAATGAGCAGTTCTTC
TRBJ1-4 | TRBD1 | few | 15 | TRBV7-8 | CASRQLQGQNEKLFF | TGTGCCAGCAGACAATTACAGGGACAGAATGAAAAACTGTTTTTT
TRBJ1-3 | . | . | 16 | TRBV9 | CASSADPRGAGNTIYF | TGTGCCAGCAGCGCAGACCCCCGGGGAGCTGGAAACACCATATATTTT
TRBJ2-7 | TRBD2 | . | 15 | TRBV5-5 | CASSFLAGGAYEQYF | TGTGCCAGCAGCTTTCTAGCGGGAGGTGCCTACGAGCAGTACTTC
TRBJ1-4 | . | . | 14 | TRBV5-1 | CASKIGTGNEKLFF | TGCGCCAGCAAGATAGGAACGGGTAATGAAAAACTGTTTTTT
TRBJ1-6 | . | . | 14 | TRBV9 | CASATGGAPVALHF | TGTGCCAGCGCGACGGGGGGGGCTCCCGTGGCCCTCCACTTT
TRBJ1-3 | . | few | 12 | TRBV7-2 | CASSHFGNTIYF | TGTGCCAGCAGCCACTTCGGGAACACCATATATTTT
TRBJ2-2 | TRBD2 | . | 16 | TRBV30 | CAWFPRTSGSSGELFF | TGTGCCTGGTTTCCCCGGACTAGCGGGAGTTCCGGGGAGCTGTTTTTT
TRBJ1-5 | . | once | 14 | TRBV11-2 | CASSLGSANQPQHF | TGTGCCAGCAGCTTAGGCAGCGCCAATCAGCCCCAGCATTTT
TRBJ1-5 | TRBD1 | . | 16 | TRBV19 | CASSPRQGDRHQPQHF | TGTGCCAGTAGTCCACGACAGGGGGATCGGCATCAGCCCCAGCATTTT
TRBJ2-3 | TRBD2 | once | 16 | TRBV9 | CASSPGVAGHTDTQYF | TGTGCCAGCAGCCCCGGAGTAGCGGGACACACAGATACGCAGTATTTT
TRBJ2-1 | TRBD2 | . | 18 | TRBV7-9 | CASSLALAGGTRTNEQFF | TGTGCCAGCAGCTTAGCACTAGCGGGAGGCACCCGAACCAATGAGCAGTTCTTC
TRBJ2-1 | TRBD2 | . | 16 | TRBV7-2 | CASSYRRLAGSNEQFF | TGTGCCAGCAGCTACCGCAGACTAGCGGGATCCAATGAGCAGTTCTTC
TRBJ1-5 | . | . | 13 | TRBV19 | CASQDRGNQPQHF | TGTGCCAGTCAGGACAGAGGGAATCAGCCCCAGCATTTT
TRBJ2-7 | TRBD1 | . | 16 | TRBV5-4 | CASSSGPRTGTYEQYF | TGTGCCAGCAGCTCTGGGCCCCGGACAGGGACCTACGAGCAGTACTTC
TRBJ2-5 | TRBD2 | . | 11 | TRBV10-3 | CAIRGGETQYF | TGTGCCATCAGGGGAGGGGAGACCCAGTACTTC
TRBJ2-5 | . | once | 14 | TRBV6-4 | CASSMTRAQETQYF | TGTGCCAGCAGTATGACTAGGGCCCAAGAGACCCAGTACTTC
TRBJ2-7 | . | . | 14 | TRBV2 | CASRFAGNIYEQYF | TGTGCCAGCAGATTTGCAGGGAATATCTACGAGCAGTACTTC
TRBJ2-3 | TRBD1 | . | 15 | TRBV2 | CASAPQGWTTDTQYF | TGTGCCAGCGCCCCACAGGGGTGGACGACAGATACGCAGTATTTT
TRBJ1-4 | . | . | 12 | TRBV6-1 | CASSEDGRELFF | TGTGCCAGCAGTGAAGATGGGAGGGAACTGTTTTTT
TRBJ1-4 | TRBD1 | . | 14 | TRBV5-1 | CASSKGQGGEKLFF | TGCGCCAGCAGCAAGGGACAGGGAGGGGAAAAACTGTTTTTT
TRBJ2-6 | . | . | 19 | TRBV21-1 | CASSNPTGEATSGANVLTF | TGTGCCAGCAGCAATCCGACAGGGGAGGCCACCTCTGGGGCCAACGTCCTGACTTTC
TRBJ2-7 | TRBD2 | . | 15 | TRBV28 | CASSLIAGGPYEQYF | TGTGCCAGCAGTTTGATAGCGGGAGGGCCCTACGAGCAGTACTTC
TRBJ2-3 | TRBD2 | . | 18 | TRBV30 | CAWGEGTSGTPSTDTQYF | TGTGCCTGGGGAGAGGGGACTAGCGGGACGCCCAGCACAGATACGCAGTATTTT
TRBJ1-1 | . | few | 13 | TRBV28 | CASSFYRFTEAFF | TGTGCCAGCAGTTTCTACAGATTCACTGAAGCTTTCTTT
TRBJ2-1 | TRBD1 | . | 13 | TRBV7-2 | CASSLATTGEQFF | TGTGCCAGCAGCTTAGCTACGACAGGGGAGCAGTTCTTC
TRBJ2-5 | . | . | 12 | TRBV25-1 | CASSGQRGTQYF | TGTGCCAGCAGTGGGCAAAGGGGGACCCAGTACTTC
TRBJ1-5 | . | . | 13 | TRBV19 | CASLSGGNQPQHF | TGTGCCAGTCTATCCGGGGGCAATCAGCCCCAGCATTTT
TRBJ2-1 | TRBD2 | once | 16 | TRBV4-2 | CASSQGRSGRFDEQFF | TGTGCCAGCAGCCAAGGACGTAGCGGGCGGTTCGATGAGCAGTTCTTC
TRBJ1-2 | . | . | 11 | TRBV2 | CASGSNYGYTF | TGTGCCAGCGGTAGTAACTATGGCTACACCTTC
TRBJ2-7 | . | . | 14 | TRBV28 | CASSSRLDYGEQYF | TGTGCCAGCAGTTCCCGACTAGACTACGGCGAGCAGTACTTC
TRBJ1-1 | TRBD1 | . | 14 | TRBV15 | CATSRDRANTEAFF | TGTGCCACCAGCAGGGACAGGGCTAACACTGAAGCTTTCTTT
TRBJ2-7 | . | . | 14 | TRBV7-9 | CASSPPRELFEQYF | TGTGCCAGCAGCCCCCCCCGGGAGTTATTCGAGCAGTACTTC
TRBJ2-7 | TRBD2 | . | 15 | TRBV28 | CASSFGVAGTYEQYF | TGTGCCAGCAGTTTCGGGGTAGCGGGGACCTACGAGCAGTACTTC
TRBJ1-2 | TRBD1 | . | 15 | TRBV27 | CASSLRQGVTYGYTF | TGTGCCAGCAGCCTTCGACAGGGGGTAACCTATGGCTACACCTTC